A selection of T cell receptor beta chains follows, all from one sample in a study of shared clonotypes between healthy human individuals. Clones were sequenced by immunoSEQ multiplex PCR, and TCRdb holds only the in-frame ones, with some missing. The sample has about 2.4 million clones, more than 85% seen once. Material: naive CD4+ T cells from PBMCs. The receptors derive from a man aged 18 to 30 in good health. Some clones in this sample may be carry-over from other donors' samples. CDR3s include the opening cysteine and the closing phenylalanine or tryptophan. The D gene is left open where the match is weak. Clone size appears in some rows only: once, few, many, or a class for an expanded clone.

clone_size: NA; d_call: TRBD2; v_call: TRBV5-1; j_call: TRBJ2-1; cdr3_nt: TGCGCCAGCAGCTTGGATCTAGCGGTGACCTCCTACAATGAGCAGTTCTTC; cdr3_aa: CASSLDLAVTSYNEQFF
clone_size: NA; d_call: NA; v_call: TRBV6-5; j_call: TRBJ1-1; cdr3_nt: TGTGCCAGCAGCCGAAACAGGGTCTTCACTGAAGCTTTCTTT; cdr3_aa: CASSRNRVFTEAFF
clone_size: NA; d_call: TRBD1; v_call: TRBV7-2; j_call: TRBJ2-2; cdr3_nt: TGTGCCAGCAGCTCGAAGACAGGGCACACCGGGGAGCTGTTTTTT; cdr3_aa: CASSSKTGHTGELFF
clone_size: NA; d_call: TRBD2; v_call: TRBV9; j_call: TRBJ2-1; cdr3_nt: TGTGCCAGCAGCGTAAGCTTAGGTGTGGGAGGGCCTAATGAGCAGTTCTTC; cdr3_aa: CASSVSLGVGGPNEQFF
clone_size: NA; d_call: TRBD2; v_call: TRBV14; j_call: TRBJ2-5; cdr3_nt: TGTGCCAGCAGCCCGGGACTAGCGACAGAGACCCAGTACTTC; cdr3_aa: CASSPGLATETQYF
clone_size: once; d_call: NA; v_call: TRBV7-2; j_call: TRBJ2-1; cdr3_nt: TGTGCCAGCAGCTTACGACCCGGACAGCTTGAGCAGTTCTTC; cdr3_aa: CASSLRPGQLEQFF
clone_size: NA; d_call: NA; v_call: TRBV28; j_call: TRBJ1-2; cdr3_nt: TGTGCCAGCAGTCCACCCCACACAGGGACCGACACCTTC; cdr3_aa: CASSPPHTGTDTF
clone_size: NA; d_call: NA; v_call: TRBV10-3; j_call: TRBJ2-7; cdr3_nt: TGTGCCATCACCGGCGGGGCAGGGGACGAGCAGTACTTC; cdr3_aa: CAITGGAGDEQYF
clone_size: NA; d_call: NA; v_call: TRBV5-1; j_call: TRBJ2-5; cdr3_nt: TGCGCCAGCAGCTTGAACGCTAGAGGGGAGACCCAGTACTTC; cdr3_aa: CASSLNARGETQYF
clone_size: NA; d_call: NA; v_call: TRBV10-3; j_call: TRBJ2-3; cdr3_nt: TGTGCCATCAGCTCCGGGGCAGGGGGCACAGATACGCAGTATTTT; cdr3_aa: CAISSGAGGTDTQYF
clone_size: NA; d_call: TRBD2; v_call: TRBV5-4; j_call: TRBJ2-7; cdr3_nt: TGTGCCAGCAGCCTGTCAGCTAGCGGGGTCTACGAGCAGTACTTC; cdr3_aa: CASSLSASGVYEQYF
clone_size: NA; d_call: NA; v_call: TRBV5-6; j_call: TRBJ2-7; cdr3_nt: TGTGCCAGCAGCTTGGACAGGGCCGACGAGCAGTACTTC; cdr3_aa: CASSLDRADEQYF
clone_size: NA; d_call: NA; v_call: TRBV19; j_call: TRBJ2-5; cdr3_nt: TGTGCCAGTAGTTTCACAGGCCAAGAGACCCAGTACTTC; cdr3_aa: CASSFTGQETQYF
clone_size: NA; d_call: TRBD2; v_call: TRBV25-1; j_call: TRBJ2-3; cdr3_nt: TGTGCCAGCAGTGCCGGGACTAGCGTTTTGACAGATACGCAGTATTTT; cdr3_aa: CASSAGTSVLTDTQYF
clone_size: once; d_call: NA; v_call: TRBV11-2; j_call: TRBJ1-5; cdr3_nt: TGTGCCAGCAGCCTAGATGGGGCACAGCCCCAGCATTTT; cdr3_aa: CASSLDGAQPQHF
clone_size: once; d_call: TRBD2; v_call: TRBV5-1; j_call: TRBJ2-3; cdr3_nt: TGCGCCAGCAGCTTGGAACTAGCGGGAGCCACAGATACGCAGTATTTT; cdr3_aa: CASSLELAGATDTQYF
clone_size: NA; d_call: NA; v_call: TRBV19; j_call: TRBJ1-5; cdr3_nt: TGTGCCAGTAGTATTAGGCTGGGGCAGCCCCAGCATTTT; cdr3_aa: CASSIRLGQPQHF
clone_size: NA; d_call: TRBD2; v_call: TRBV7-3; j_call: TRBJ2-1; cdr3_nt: TGTGCCAGCAGCACCGCTAGCGGGAGGGGGAATGAGCAGTTCTTC; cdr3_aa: CASSTASGRGNEQFF
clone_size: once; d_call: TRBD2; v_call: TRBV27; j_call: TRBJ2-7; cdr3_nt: TGTGCCAGCAGTACCCCGGGACTACCCTACGAGCAGTACTTC; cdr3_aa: CASSTPGLPYEQYF
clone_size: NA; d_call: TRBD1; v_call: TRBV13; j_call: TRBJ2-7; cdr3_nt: TGTGCCACCGGAATACAGGGGCGACCCTACGAGCAGTACTTC; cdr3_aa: CATGIQGRPYEQYF
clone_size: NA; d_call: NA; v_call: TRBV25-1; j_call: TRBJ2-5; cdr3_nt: TGTGCCAGCAGTGCCGGGACTCACTCGACGGAGACCCAGTACTTC; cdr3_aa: CASSAGTHSTETQYF
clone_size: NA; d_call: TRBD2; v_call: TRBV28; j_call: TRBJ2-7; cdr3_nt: TGTGCCAGCAGTTACGGGCGGGGGGCCCTGAAGCAGTACTTC; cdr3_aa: CASSYGRGALKQYF
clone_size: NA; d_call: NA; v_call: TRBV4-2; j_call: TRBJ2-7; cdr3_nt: TGTGCCAGCAGCCAAGAAGGCAGGCCCGATTTTACCGGGCAGTACTTC; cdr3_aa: CASSQEGRPDFTGQYF
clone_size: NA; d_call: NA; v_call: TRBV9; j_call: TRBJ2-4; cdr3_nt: TGTGCCAGTAACCCCGGGGAGACTTTCCAAAACATTCAGTACTTC; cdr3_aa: CASNPGETFQNIQYF
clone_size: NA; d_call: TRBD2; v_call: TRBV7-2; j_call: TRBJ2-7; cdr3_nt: TGTGCCAGCAGCTCTCTTAGGCGGGAGGGGCACGAGCAGTACTTC; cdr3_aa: CASSSLRREGHEQYF
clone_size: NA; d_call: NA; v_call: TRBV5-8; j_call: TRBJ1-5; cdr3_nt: TGTGCCAGCAGCCCGGGGGGGTCCCCCAGTCAGCCCCAGCATTTT; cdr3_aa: CASSPGGSPSQPQHF
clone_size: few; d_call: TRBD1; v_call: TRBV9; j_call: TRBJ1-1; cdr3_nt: TGTGCCAGCAGGGGACAGTTGAACACTGAAGCTTTCTTT; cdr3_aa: CASRGQLNTEAFF
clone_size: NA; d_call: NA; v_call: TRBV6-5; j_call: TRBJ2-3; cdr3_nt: TGTGCCAGCAGTTATGAAGGGGGGCGCCCTACGCAGTATTTT; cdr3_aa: CASSYEGGRPTQYF
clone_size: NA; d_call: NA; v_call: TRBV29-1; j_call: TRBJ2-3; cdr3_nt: TGCAGCGTTGCGCCGCCCACAGATACGCAGTATTTT; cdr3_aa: CSVAPPTDTQYF
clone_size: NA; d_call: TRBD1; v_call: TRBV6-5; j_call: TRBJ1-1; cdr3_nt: TGTGCCAGCAGCCGACAGGGGGCGAAGACTGAAGCTTTCTTT; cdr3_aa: CASSRQGAKTEAFF
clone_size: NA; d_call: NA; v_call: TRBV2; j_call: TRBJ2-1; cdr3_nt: TGTGCCAGCACGCTAATAGGTGAGCAGTTCTTC; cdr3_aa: CASTLIGEQFF
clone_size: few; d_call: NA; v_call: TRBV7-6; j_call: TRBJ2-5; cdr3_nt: TGTGCCAGCAGCTCGGGCCAAGAGACCCAGTACTTC; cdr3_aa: CASSSGQETQYF
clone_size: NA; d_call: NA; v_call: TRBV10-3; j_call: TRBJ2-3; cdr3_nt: TGTGCCATCAGGGGTGCCGAACCGGGCACAGATACGCAGTATTTT; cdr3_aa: CAIRGAEPGTDTQYF
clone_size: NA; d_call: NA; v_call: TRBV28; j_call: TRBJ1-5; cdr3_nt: TGTGCCAGCAGCCCTCCGGGGCTGAATCAGCCCCAGCATTTT; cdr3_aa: CASSPPGLNQPQHF
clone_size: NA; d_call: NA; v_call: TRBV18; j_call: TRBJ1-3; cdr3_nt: TGTGCCAGCTCACCACTTCAGGGTTTTGGAAACACCATATATTTT; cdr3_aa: CASSPLQGFGNTIYF